This is a list of T cell receptor beta chains from one sample in a study of T cell repertoires in cytomegalovirus infection. One entry per CDR3 protein results from TCRdb running MiXCR on the reads. In the table there are around 630,000 distinct CDR3 sequences, around 24% of which are singletons. The sample taken for sequencing was CD8+ T cells from PBMCs. The receptors derive from a human donor in good health (CMV status not recorded). Some clones in this sample may be carry-over from other donors' samples. The conserved cysteine and the conserved F or W are not part of the CDR3 here. The order of the fields is V gene, D gene, J gene, CDR3 protein. D genes are given only for firm matches.

v_gene: TRBV6-2/TRBV6-3; d_gene: -; j_gene: TRBJ2-1; CDR3aa: ASSYGGADGNEQF
v_gene: TRBV10-2; d_gene: -; j_gene: TRBJ2-2; CDR3aa: ASSEWGGASGELF
v_gene: TRBV19; d_gene: TRBD2; j_gene: TRBJ2-4; CDR3aa: ASSMSGGAAKNIQY
v_gene: TRBV27; d_gene: TRBD1; j_gene: TRBJ2-5; CDR3aa: ASSLSTGMGARETQY
v_gene: TRBV20-1; d_gene: TRBD1; j_gene: TRBJ1-5; CDR3aa: SARDEDRVGQPRH
v_gene: TRBV7-6; d_gene: -; j_gene: TRBJ1-3; CDR3aa: ASSLLPSDRSRGNTIY
v_gene: TRBV29-1; d_gene: -; j_gene: TRBJ1-1; CDR3aa: SVRMNTEAF
v_gene: TRBV12-3/TRBV12-4; d_gene: TRBD2; j_gene: TRBJ2-3; CDR3aa: ASSFGGSTDTQY
v_gene: TRBV28; d_gene: -; j_gene: TRBJ2-3; CDR3aa: ASTEDPATATDTQY
v_gene: TRBV6-6; d_gene: TRBD1; j_gene: TRBJ1-5; CDR3aa: ASSALETGVDSNQPQH
v_gene: TRBV7-9; d_gene: -; j_gene: TRBJ2-2; CDR3aa: ASSLGPGATTGELF
v_gene: TRBV20-1; d_gene: -; j_gene: TRBJ1-2; CDR3aa: SAREEYGYT
v_gene: TRBV6-5; d_gene: TRBD2; j_gene: TRBJ2-3; CDR3aa: ASSYGLAGPNGGDTQY
v_gene: TRBV20-1; d_gene: -; j_gene: TRBJ2-3; CDR3aa: SARMVQENTDTQY